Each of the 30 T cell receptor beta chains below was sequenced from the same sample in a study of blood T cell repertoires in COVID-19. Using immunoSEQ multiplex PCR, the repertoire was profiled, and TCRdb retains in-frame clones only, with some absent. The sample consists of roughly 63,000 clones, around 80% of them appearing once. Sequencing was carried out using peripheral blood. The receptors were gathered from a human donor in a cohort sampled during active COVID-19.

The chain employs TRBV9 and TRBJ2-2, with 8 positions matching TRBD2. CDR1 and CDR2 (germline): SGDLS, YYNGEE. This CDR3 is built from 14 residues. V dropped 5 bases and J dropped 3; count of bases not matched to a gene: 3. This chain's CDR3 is CASSLAGYTGELFF. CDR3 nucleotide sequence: TGTGCCAGCAGTTTAGCGGGATACACCGGGGAGCTGTTTTTT. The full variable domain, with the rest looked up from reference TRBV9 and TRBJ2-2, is DSGVTQTPKHLITATGQRVTLRCSPRSGDLSVYWYQQSLDQGLQFLIQYYNGEERAKGNILERFSAQQFPDLHSELNLSSLELGDSALYFCASSLAGYTGELFFGEGSRLTVL.

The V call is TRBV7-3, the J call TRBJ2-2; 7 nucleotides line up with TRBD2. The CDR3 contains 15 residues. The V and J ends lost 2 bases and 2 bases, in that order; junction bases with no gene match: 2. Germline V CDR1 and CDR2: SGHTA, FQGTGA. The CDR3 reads CASSLRGGNTGELFF. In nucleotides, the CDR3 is TGTGCCAGCAGCTTACGCGGGGGTAACACCGGGGAGCTGTTTTTT.

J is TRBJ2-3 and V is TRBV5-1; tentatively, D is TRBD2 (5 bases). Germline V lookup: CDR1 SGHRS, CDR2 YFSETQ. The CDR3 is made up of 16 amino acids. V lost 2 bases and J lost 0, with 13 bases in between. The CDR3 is CASSLEGRSSTDTQYF. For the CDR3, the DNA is TGCGCCAGCAGCTTAGAAGGGAGATCTAGCACAGATACGCAGTATTTT.

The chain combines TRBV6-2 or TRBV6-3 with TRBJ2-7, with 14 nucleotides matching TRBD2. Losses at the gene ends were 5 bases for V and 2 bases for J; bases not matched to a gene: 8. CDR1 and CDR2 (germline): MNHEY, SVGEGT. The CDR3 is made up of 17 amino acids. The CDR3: CASSAATSGRGTYEQYF. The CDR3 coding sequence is TGTGCCAGCAGTGCCGCGACTAGCGGGAGGGGGACCTACGAGCAGTACTTC.

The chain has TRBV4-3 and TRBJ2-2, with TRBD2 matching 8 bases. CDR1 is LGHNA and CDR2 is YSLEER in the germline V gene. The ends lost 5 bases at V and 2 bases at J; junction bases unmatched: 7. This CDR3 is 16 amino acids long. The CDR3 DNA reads TGCGCCAGCAGCGCGGGACTAGGGTATAACACCGGGGAGCTGTTTTTT. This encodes CASSAGLGYNTGELFF.

The CDR3 sequence is CASSPSGTGGFREQYF. For the CDR3, the DNA is TGTGCCAGCAGTCCATCCGGGACAGGGGGCTTTCGAGAGCAGTACTTC. J is TRBJ2-7 and V is TRBV28; 12 bases map to TRBD1. The germline V gene encodes CDR1 MDHEN and CDR2 SYDVKM. This CDR3 contains 16 residues. The ends lost 5 bases at V and 7 bases at J; junction bases unmatched: 12.

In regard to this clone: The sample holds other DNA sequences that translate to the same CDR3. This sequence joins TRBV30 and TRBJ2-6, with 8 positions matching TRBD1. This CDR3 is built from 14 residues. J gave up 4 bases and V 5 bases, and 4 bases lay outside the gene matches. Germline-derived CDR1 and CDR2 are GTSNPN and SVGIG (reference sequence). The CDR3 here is CAWETGAGANVLTF. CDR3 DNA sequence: TGTGCCTGGGAGACAGGGGCCGGGGCCAACGTCCTGACTTTC.

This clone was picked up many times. The CDR3 loop reads CASSSERSTDTQYF. DNA for the CDR3: TGCGCCAGCAGCTCTGAGCGGAGCACAGATACGCAGTATTTT. V gene TRBV5-1 combines with J gene TRBJ2-3, with D perhaps matching TRBD2 (5 bases). This CDR3 is built from 14 residues. Germline loops: CDR1 SGHRS, CDR2 YFSETQ. Trimming shortened V by 3 bases and J by 0 bases, and 8 bases separated the two germline ends.

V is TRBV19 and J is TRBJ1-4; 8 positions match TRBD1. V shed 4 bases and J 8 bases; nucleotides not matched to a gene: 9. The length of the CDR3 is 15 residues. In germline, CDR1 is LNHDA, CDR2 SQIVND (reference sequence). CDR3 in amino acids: CASSTRTGRKEKLFF. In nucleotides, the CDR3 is TGTGCCAGTAGTACCCGGACAGGGAGGAAGGAAAAACTGTTTTTT.

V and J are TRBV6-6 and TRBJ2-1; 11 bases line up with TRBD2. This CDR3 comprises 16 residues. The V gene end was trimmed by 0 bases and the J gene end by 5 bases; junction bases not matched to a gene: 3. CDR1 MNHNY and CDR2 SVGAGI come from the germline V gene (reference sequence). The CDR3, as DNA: TGTGCCAGCAGTTACTCGGGACTAGCGGTAGACAATGAGCAGTTCTTC. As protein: CASSYSGLAVDNEQFF.

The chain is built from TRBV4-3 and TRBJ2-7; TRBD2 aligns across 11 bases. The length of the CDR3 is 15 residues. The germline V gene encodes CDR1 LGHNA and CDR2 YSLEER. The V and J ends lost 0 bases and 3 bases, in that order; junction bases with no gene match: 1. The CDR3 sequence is CASSQDTSGSYEQYF. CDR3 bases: TGCGCCAGCAGCCAAGATACTAGCGGGAGCTACGAGCAGTACTTC.

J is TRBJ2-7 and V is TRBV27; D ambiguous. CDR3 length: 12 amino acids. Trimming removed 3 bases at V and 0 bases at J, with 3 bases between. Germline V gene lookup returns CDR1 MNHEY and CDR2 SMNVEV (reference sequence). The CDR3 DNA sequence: TGTGCCAGCAGTTTTCTCTCCTACGAGCAGTACTTC. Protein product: CASSFLSYEQYF.

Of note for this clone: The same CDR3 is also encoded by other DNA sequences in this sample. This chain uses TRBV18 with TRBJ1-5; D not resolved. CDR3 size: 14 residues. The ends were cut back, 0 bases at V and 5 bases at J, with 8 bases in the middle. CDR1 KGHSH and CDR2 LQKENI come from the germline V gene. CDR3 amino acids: CASSPPGGDQPQHF. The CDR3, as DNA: TGTGCCAGCTCACCACCCGGCGGGGATCAGCCCCAGCATTTT. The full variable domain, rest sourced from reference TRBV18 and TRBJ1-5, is NAGVMQNPRHLVRRRGQEARLRCSPMKGHSHVYWYRQLPEEGLKFMVYLQKENIIDESGMPKERFSAEFPKEGPSILRIQQVVRGDSAAYFCASSPPGGDQPQHFGDGTRLSIL.

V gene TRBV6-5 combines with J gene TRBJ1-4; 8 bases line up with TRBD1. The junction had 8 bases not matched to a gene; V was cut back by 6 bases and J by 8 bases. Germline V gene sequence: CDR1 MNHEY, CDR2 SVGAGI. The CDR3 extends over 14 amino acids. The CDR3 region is CASSRGQGREKLFF. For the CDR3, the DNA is TGTGCCAGCAGCCGCGGACAGGGAAGAGAAAAACTGTTTTTT.

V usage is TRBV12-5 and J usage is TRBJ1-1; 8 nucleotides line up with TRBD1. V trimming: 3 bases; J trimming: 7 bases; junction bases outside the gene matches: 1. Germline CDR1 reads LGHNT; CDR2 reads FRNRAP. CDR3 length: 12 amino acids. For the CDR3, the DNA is TGTGCTAGTGGTTTCGACAGGGGTGAAGCTTTCTTT. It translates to CASGFDRGEAFF.

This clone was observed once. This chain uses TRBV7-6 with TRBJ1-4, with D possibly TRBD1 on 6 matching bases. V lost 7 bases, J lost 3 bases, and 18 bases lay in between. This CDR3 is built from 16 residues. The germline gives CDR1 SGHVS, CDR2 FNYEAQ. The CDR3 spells CASTAYEGGANEKLFF. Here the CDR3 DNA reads TGTGCCAGCACCGCTTATGAGGGGGGGGCTAATGAAAAACTGTTTTTT.

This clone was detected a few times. The CDR3 reads CAWKNTGGANVLTF. The CDR3 nucleotides are TGTGCCTGGAAAAATACCGGGGGGGCCAACGTCCTGACTTTC. The rearrangement uses TRBV30 and TRBJ2-6; D is undetermined. Trimming removed 4 bases at V and 4 bases at J, with 11 bases between. The CDR3 sequence is 14 residues long. Per germline, CDR1 GTSNPN and CDR2 SVGIG (reference sequence). Full variable domain (missing parts from reference TRBV30 and TRBJ2-6): SQTIHQWPATLVQPVGSPLSLECTVEGTSNPNLYWYRQAAGRGLQLLFYSVGIGQISSEVPQNLSASRPQDRQFILSSKKLLLSDSGFYLCAWKNTGGANVLTFGAGSRLTVL.

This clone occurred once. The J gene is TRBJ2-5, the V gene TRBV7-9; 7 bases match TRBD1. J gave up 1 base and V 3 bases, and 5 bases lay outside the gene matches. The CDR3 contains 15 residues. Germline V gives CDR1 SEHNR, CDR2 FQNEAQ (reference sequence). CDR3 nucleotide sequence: TGTGCCAGCAGCTTCTCCGGGACAGTCCAAGAGACCCAGTACTTC. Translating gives CASSFSGTVQETQYF.

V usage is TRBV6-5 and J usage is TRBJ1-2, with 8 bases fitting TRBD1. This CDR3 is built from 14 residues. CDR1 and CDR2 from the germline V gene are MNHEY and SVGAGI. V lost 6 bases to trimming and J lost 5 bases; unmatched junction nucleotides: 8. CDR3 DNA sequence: TGTGCCAGCAGCGCCGACAGGGGCTCTTATGGCTACACCTTC. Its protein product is CASSADRGSYGYTF.

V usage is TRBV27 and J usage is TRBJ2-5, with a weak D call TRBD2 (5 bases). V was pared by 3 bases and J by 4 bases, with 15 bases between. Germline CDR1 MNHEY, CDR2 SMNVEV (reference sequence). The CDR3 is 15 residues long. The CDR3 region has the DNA TGTGCCAGCAGTTTCGCCCGGGGTAGCCGAGAGACCCAGTACTTC. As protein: CASSFARGSRETQYF.

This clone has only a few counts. The CDR3 DNA reads TGTGCCAGCTCACCACCTGTGTGGGCTAACAATGAGCAGTTCTTC. This sequence encodes CASSPPVWANNEQFF. This sequence joins TRBV18 and TRBJ2-1; D ambiguous. Germline loops: CDR1 KGHSH, CDR2 LQKENI. This CDR3 has 15 residues. V dropped 0 bases and J dropped 5 bases, with 11 bases sitting between them.

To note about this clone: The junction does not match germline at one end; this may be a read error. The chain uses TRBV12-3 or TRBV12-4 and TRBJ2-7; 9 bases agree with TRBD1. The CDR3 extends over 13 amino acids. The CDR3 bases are TGTGCCAGCAGTTTGCGATTCCGGGACAGGGTACACTTC. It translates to CASSLRFRDRVHF.

DNA for the CDR3: TGTGCCAGCAGTTTAGGGGCCCCCTATGGCTACACCTTC. Its protein is CASSLGAPYGYTF. The chain has TRBV28 and TRBJ1-2; D might be TRBD1 (5 bases). Germline CDR1 is MDHEN and CDR2 is SYDVKM. The length of the CDR3 is 13 residues. The germline V and J ends were trimmed by 2 bases and 4 bases, with 8 bases remaining between them.

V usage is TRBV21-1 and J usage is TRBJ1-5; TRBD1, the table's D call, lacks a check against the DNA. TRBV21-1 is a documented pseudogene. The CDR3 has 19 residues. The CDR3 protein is CASSNRTTSNRDSYQPQHF. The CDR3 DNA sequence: TGTGCCAGCAGCAACAGGACTACTAGTAACCGGGACAGCTATCAGCCCCAGCATTTT.

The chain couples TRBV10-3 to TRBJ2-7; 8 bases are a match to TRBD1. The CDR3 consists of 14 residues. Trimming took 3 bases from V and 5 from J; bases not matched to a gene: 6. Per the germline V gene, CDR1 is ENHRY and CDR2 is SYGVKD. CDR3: CAISDGRGLDEQYF. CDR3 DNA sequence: TGTGCCATCAGTGATGGCAGGGGGCTAGACGAGCAGTACTTC.

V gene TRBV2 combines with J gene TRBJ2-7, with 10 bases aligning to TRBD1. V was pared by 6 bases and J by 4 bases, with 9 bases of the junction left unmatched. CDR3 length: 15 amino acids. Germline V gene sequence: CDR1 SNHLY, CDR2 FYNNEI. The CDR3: CASSDSGTGAYEQYF. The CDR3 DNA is TGTGCCAGCAGCGATTCCGGGACAGGGGCGTACGAGCAGTACTTC.

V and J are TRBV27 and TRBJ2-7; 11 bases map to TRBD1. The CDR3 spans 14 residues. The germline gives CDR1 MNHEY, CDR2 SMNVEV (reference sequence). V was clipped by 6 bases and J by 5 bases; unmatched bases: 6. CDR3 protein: CASRRTGGLDEQYF. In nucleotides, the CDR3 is TGTGCCAGCAGAAGGACAGGGGGCTTGGACGAGCAGTACTTC.

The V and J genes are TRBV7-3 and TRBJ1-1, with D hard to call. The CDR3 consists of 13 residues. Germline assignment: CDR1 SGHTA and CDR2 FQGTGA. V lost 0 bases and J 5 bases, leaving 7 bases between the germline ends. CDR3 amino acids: CASSLTLQTEAFF. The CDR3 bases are TGTGCCAGCAGCTTAACCCTGCAGACTGAAGCTTTCTTT.

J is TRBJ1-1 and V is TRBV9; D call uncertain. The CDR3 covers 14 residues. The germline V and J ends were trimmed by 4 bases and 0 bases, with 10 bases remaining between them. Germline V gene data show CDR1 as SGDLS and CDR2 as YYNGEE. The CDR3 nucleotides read TGTGCCAGCAGCACGGGTGTGGTGAACACTGAAGCTTTCTTT. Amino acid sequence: CASSTGVVNTEAFF.

The CDR3 is CASSFGTGGTANYGYTF. The CDR3, as DNA: TGCGCCAGCAGCTTTGGGACAGGCGGGACAGCTAACTATGGCTACACCTTC. The rearrangement joins TRBV5-1 to TRBJ1-2; 8 bases are a match to TRBD1. Trimming at V came to 2 bases and at J to 0 bases, leaving 9 bases not matched to a gene. Germline V gene sequence: CDR1 SGHRS, CDR2 YFSETQ. There are 17 residues in the CDR3.